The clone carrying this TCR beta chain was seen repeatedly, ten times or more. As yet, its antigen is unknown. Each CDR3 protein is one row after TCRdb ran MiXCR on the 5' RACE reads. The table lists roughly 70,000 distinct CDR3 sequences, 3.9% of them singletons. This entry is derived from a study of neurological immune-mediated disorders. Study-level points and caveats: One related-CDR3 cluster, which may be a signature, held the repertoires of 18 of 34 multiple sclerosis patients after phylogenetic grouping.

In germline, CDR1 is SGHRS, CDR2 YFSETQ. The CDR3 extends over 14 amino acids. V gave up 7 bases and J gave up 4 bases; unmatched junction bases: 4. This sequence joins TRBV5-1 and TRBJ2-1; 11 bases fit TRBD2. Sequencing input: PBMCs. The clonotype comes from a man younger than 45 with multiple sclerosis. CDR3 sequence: CASGTSGAYNEQFF. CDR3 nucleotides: TGCGCCAGCGGGACTAGCGGCGCATACAATGAGCAGTTCTTC.